One sample yielded the 9 T cell receptor beta chains listed below, sequenced in a study of blood T cells in healthy people across ages. Next came a second PCR, run for about 7 to 12 cycles, which used a sample-barcoded 5' primer along with a J-beta primer mix. TCRdb analysed the 5' RACE reads with MiXCR anew, one entry per CDR3 protein. The repertoire includes about 620,000 distinct CDR3 sequences, over 40% of them detected once, and approximately 12% sits in the top ten. Material for sequencing was blood. These receptors were obtained from a woman aged 80 or over in good health.

The chain has TRBV20-1 and TRBJ2-5, with 13 bases identical to TRBD2. Judging by the DNA end, TRBJ2-7 fits better; the J call may be wrong. CDR1 and CDR2 from the germline V gene are DFQATT and SNEGSKA (reference sequence). The CDR3 totals 17 residues. The CDR3 DNA reads TGCAGTGCTAGAGATATGAGACTAGCGGGAGGAAGATACGAGCAGTACTTC. The encoded protein is CSARDMRLAGGRYEQYF.

A remark on this clonotype: At one end, the junction sequence differs from germline, possibly due to a read error. The chain uses TRBV5-1 and TRBJ2-3; the match to TRBD2 covers 9 bases. There are 16 residues in the CDR3. In germline, CDR1 is SGHRS, CDR2 YFSETQ. DNA for the CDR3: TGCGCCAGTAGCTTGGGGACTCTAGCGGGGACAGATACGCAGTATTTT. Residues: CASSLGTLAGTDTQYF.

The V call is TRBV20-1, the J call TRBJ1-1; D unresolved. Germline V CDR1 and CDR2: DFQATT, SNEGSKA (reference sequence). The CDR3 length is 13 residues. V lost 1 base to trimming and J lost 6 bases, with 12 bases between them. CDR3 region: CSARGWEAAEAFF. The CDR3 DNA sequence: TGCAGTGCTAGAGGTTGGGAGGCCGCTGAAGCTTTCTTT.

This clonotype was counted ten times or more. This chain links TRBV20-1 with TRBJ1-1, with D possibly TRBD1 on 6 matching bases. The CDR3 length is 14 residues. CDR1 DFQATT and CDR2 SNEGSKA come from the germline V gene (reference sequence). V shed 5 bases and J shed 0 bases, with 13 bases lying between them. The CDR3 bases are TGCAGTGCTCGCGCGGACAGCATGAACACTGAAGCTTTCTTT. This encodes CSARADSMNTEAFF.

This clonotype has just a few counts. This sequence joins TRBV28 and TRBJ2-3, with 7 positions matching TRBD1. The junction had 4 bases not matched to a gene; V was cut back by 3 bases and J by 7 bases. Germline assignment: CDR1 MDHEN and CDR2 SYDVKM. The CDR3 runs 13 residues. CDR3 amino acids: CASSLKGAYTQYF. For the CDR3, the DNA is TGTGCCAGCAGTTTGAAGGGGGCCTATACGCAGTATTTT.

The chain has TRBV15 and TRBJ2-1; 10 bases map to TRBD1. J lost 5 bases, V lost 3 bases, and 7 bases had no gene match. This CDR3 has 16 residues. Germline CDR1 is LNHNV and CDR2 is YYDKDF (reference sequence). The CDR3 DNA reads as TGTGCCACCAGCAGGACAGCCGGGACAGGGGACAATGAGCAGTTCTTC. Protein: CATSRTAGTGDNEQFF.

This clonotype was picked up a small number of times. The J gene is TRBJ2-3, the V gene TRBV29-1, with D unclear. CDR1 is SQVTM, CDR2 ANQGSEA, per germline. Trimming cost V 7 bases and J 2 bases, with 16 bases left between them. The CDR3 is made up of 14 amino acids. This CDR3 is CSAAVGSPTDTQYF. CDR3 DNA sequence: TGCAGCGCGGCCGTGGGTTCCCCCACAGATACGCAGTATTTT.

This chain joins TRBV5-1 and TRBJ2-3; unclear D gene. V was pared by 4 bases and J by 4 bases, with 10 bases between. This CDR3 is built from 13 residues. CDR1 SGHRS and CDR2 YFSETQ come from the germline V gene. The CDR3 nucleotides read TGCGCCAGCAGCGTACCGGGTGCAGATACGCAGTATTTT. Protein sequence: CASSVPGADTQYF.

This clonotype was observed at least ten times. CDR3 protein: CASSFREQGRDEQYF. DNA of the CDR3: TGTGCCAGCAGTTTTCGTGAACAGGGAAGAGACGAGCAGTACTTC. The chain has TRBV27 and TRBJ2-7, with D tentatively TRBD1 (6 bases). The CDR3 totals 15 residues. CDR1 and CDR2 (germline): MNHEY, SMNVEV (reference sequence). Trimming cost V 3 bases and J 5 bases, with 17 bases left between them.